This passage covers 3 T cell receptor beta chains from one sample sequenced in a study of identical twins. TCRdb called the 5' RACE reads again in MiXCR, with one record for every CDR3 protein. Here the sample spans 750,000 to 950,000 distinct CDR3 sequences, 9% to 15% being singletons. Another study also made use of these data, one on yellow fever vaccine responses in identical twins.

The sequenced material came from PBMCs. These receptors were taken from a woman aged 18-29 years in good health.

In its sample, this clonotype was seen a few times. The V gene is TRBV2, the J gene TRBJ2-7; 11 bases are a match to TRBD1. The CDR3 totals 14 residues. V lost 7 bases and J lost 7; bases outside the gene matches: 9. Germline V lookup: CDR1 SNHLY, CDR2 FYNNEI. CDR3 bases: TGTGCCAGCAATCCGGACAGGGGGCTGAGGGAGCAGTACTTC. Encoded protein: CASNPDRGLREQYF.

This clonotype was observed at least ten times. This chain links TRBV3-1 with TRBJ2-1; 9 bases are shared with TRBD1. Germline CDR1 reads LGHDT; CDR2 reads YNNKEL (reference sequence). The junction had 2 bases not matched to a gene; V was cut back by 6 bases and J by 5 bases. CDR3 length equals 13 residues. The CDR3 reads CASRDRGHNEQFF. CDR3 sequence (DNA): TGTGCCAGCAGGGACAGGGGCCACAATGAGCAGTTCTTC.

DNA for the CDR3: TGTGCCAGCCTCGGGTCGGATGAGCAGTTCTTC. It encodes CASLGSDEQFF. The rearrangement uses TRBV12-3 or TRBV12-4 and TRBJ2-1; no reliable D call. The CDR3 is 11 residues long. V was shortened by 8 bases and J by 8 bases, with 10 bases between the two germline ends.